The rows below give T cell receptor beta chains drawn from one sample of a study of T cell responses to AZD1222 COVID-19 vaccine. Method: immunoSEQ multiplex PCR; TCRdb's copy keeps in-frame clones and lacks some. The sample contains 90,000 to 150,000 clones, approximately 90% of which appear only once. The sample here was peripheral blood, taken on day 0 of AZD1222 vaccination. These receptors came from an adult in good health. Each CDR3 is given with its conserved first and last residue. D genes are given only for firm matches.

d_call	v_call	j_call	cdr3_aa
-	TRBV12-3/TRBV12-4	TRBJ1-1	CASSTNWPRAFF
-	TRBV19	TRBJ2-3	CASSAGLTPEHTQYF
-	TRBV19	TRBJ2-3	CASSIAYGTDTQYF
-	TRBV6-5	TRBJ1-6	CASTWGSNSPLHF
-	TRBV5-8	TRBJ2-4	CASSWGTAVGNIQYF
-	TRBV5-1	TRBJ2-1	CASSFDNEQFF
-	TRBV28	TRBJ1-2	CASSSSGRLYDGYTF
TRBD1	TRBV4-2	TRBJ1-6	CASSLWVGGTGSASSSPLHF
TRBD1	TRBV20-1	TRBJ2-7	CSPGQGNEQYF
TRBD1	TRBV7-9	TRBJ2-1	CASSLAAGGEQFF
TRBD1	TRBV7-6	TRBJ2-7	CASSREPGGVYEQYF
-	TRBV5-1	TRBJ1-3	CASSRGAMVGNTIYF
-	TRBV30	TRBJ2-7	CAWSPGVSYEQYF
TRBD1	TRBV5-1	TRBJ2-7	CASSWTSGTASYEQYF
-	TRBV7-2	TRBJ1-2	CASKPTGPFYGYTF
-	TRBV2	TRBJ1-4	CASSAAFGEKLFF
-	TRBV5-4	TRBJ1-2	CASSSRAPYGYTF
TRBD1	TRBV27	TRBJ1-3	CASSLAYRGSGNTIYF
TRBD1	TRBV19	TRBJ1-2	CASSQGTAKLGYGYTF
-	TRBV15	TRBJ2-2	CATSRQVYTGELFF
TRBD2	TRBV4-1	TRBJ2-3	CASSQRNGGADTQYF
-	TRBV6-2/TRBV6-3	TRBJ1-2	CASSRTGPYGYTF
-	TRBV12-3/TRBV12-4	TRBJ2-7	CASRATGSYEQYF
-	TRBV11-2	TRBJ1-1	CASSPPGNTEAFF
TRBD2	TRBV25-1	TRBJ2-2	CASSAERVAGVSTGELFF